Listed below are T cell receptor beta chains from one sample, sequenced in a study of human thymus T cells. The method was immunoSEQ multiplex PCR; TCRdb's version includes in-frame clones alone and lacks a portion of them. The sample lists some 80,000 clones; around 96% were seen once. Sequenced sample: thymus tissue. The receptors derive from a boy in the first two years of life with a congenital heart defect but otherwise immunologically healthy. Each CDR3 is given with its conserved first and last residue. The order of the fields is V gene, clone size, D gene, J gene, CDR3 protein, CDR3 DNA. D genes are given only for firm matches. The size of a clone is reported for some rows only, either as once, few or many, or as a class for expanded clones.

>TRBV25-1|once|-|TRBJ2-1
CASSEAGSRTEQFF
TGTGCCAGCAGTGAGGCGGGGTCGCGGACTGAGCAGTTCTTC
>TRBV12-5|-|-|TRBJ2-1
CASGPQRGEQFF
TGTGCTAGTGGTCCCCAAAGGGGAGAGCAGTTCTTC
>TRBV7-2|-|-|TRBJ2-1
CASSLALRDEGHKFF
TGTGCCAGCAGCTTAGCCCTCAGGGATGAGGGTCATAAGTTCTTC
>TRBV4-1|-|TRBD2|TRBJ2-3
CASSQVQRGADTQYF
TGCGCCAGCAGCCAAGTTCAGCGGGGGGCAGATACGCAGTATTTT
>TRBV5-1|-|-|TRBJ2-6
CASSDIKPSAGANVLTF
TGCGCCAGCAGCGATATCAAACCCAGCGCTGGGGCCAACGTCCTGACTTTC
>TRBV14|-|-|TRBJ2-1
CASSQVIGYSYNEQFF
TGTGCCAGCAGCCAAGTAATTGGTTACTCCTACAATGAGCAGTTCTTC
>TRBV6-6|-|-|TRBJ1-1
CASEGNTEAFF
TGTGCCAGCGAAGGGAACACTGAAGCTTTCTTT
>TRBV5-5|-|-|TRBJ2-5
CASSLAGRETQYF
TGTGCCAGCAGCTTGGCGGGGAGAGAGACCCAGTACTTC
>TRBV6-1|-|TRBD1|TRBJ2-5
CASSVTGGGETQYF
TGTGCCAGCAGTGTAACAGGGGGCGGTGAGACCCAGTACTTC
>TRBV6-1|few|-|TRBJ1-5
CASSEGIGNQPQHF
TGTGCCAGCAGTGAAGGGATTGGCAATCAGCCCCAGCATTTT
>TRBV16|once|-|TRBJ2-1
CASTKSGASSYNEQFF
TGTGCCAGCACTAAATCCGGGGCGAGCTCCTACAATGAGCAGTTCTTC
>TRBV14|-|-|TRBJ2-1
CASSQGKPYNEQFF
TGTGCCAGCAGCCAAGGAAAACCCTACAATGAGCAGTTCTTC
>TRBV4-1|-|-|TRBJ2-7
CASSQDEAARDLVDEQYF
TGCGCCAGCAGCCAAGATGAGGCCGCCCGGGACTTGGTCGACGAGCAGTACTTC
>TRBV7-3|-|-|TRBJ2-1
CASSPARNPVNEQFF
TGTGCCAGCAGCCCCGCCCGAAATCCCGTCAATGAGCAGTTCTTC
>TRBV7-9|-|-|TRBJ2-5
CASSYSRGQAPRETQYF
TGTGCCAGCAGCTATTCCAGAGGGCAGGCACCAAGGGAGACCCAGTACTTC
>TRBV29-1|-|TRBD1|TRBJ1-3
CSVEDLKTGGSGNTIYF
TGCAGCGTTGAAGACCTAAAGACAGGGGGCTCTGGAAACACCATATATTTT
>TRBV25-1|-|-|TRBJ1-5
CASAPGGYLGQPQHF
TGTGCCAGTGCCCCCGGGGGGTATCTGGGACAGCCCCAGCATTTT
>TRBV28|-|-|TRBJ2-5
CASSSDRYQETQYF
TGTGCCAGCAGTTCCGACAGGTACCAAGAGACCCAGTACTTC
>TRBV5-6|-|-|TRBJ1-4
CASTSHLRQVPNEKLFF
TGTGCCAGCACCTCACACCTCCGGCAGGTGCCGAATGAAAAACTGTTTTTT
>TRBV28|-|-|TRBJ1-2
CASSLCGRDGAYGYTF
TGTGCCAGCAGTTTATGCGGCAGGGATGGTGCCTATGGCTACACCTTC
>TRBV10-3|-|-|TRBJ1-2
CAISKVTPNRYGYTF
TGTGCCATCAGTAAAGTCACACCAAACCGGTATGGCTACACCTTC
>TRBV28|-|-|TRBJ1-2
CASSFSSLYLTQGANYGYTF
TGTGCCAGCAGTTTTTCTTCGTTATATCTAACACAGGGAGCTAACTATGGCTACACCTTC
>TRBV27|once|TRBD1|TRBJ1-4
CASTSFRTGDNEKLFF
TGTGCCAGCACTTCATTTAGGACAGGCGACAATGAAAAACTGTTTTTT
>TRBV4-1|-|TRBD2|TRBJ2-1
CASSQGGGGPSYNEQFF
TGCGCCAGCAGCCAAGGGGGCGGGGGACCCTCCTACAATGAGCAGTTCTTC
>TRBV12-5|-|TRBD1|TRBJ2-6
CASAPGTGYSGANVLTF
TGTGCTAGTGCCCCCGGGACAGGATACTCTGGGGCCAACGTCCTGACTTTC
>TRBV4-1|-|TRBD2|TRBJ2-7
CASSPYFLLAGVREQYF
TGCGCCAGCAGCCCCTATTTCCTATTAGCGGGAGTTCGAGAGCAGTACTTC
>TRBV29-1|-|-|TRBJ1-3
CSVTGGNTIYF
TGCAGCGTTACGGGAGGAAACACCATATATTTT
>TRBV5-6|once|TRBD1|TRBJ1-2
CASSYLQGAHGYTF
TGTGCCAGCAGCTACTTACAGGGGGCCCATGGCTACACCTTC
>TRBV11-3|-|-|TRBJ2-2
CASSLDSDPPGTRNTGELFF
TGTGCCAGCAGCTTAGATTCCGACCCCCCCGGGACCAGGAACACCGGGGAGCTGTTTTTT
>TRBV9|once|-|TRBJ1-3
CASSVESKSDNLSGNTIYF
TGTGCCAGCAGCGTAGAAAGCAAGTCCGACAACCTCTCTGGAAACACCATATATTTT
>TRBV27|-|-|TRBJ1-3
CASKASGWAGNTIYF
TGTGCCAGCAAAGCCAGTGGGTGGGCTGGAAACACCATATATTTT
>TRBV4-3|once|-|TRBJ2-7
CASSHQGGRGEQYF
TGCGCCAGCAGCCATCAAGGGGGGCGCGGCGAGCAGTACTTC
>TRBV30|-|-|TRBJ1-2
CARLGRGESKGANYGYTF
TGTGCCCGTTTGGGGCGGGGGGAAAGTAAAGGGGCTAACTATGGCTACACCTTC
>TRBV5-6|-|-|TRBJ1-3
CASSQGVGSGNTIYF
TGTGCCAGCAGCCAAGGGGTTGGCTCTGGAAACACCATATATTTT
>TRBV6-4|-|TRBD1|TRBJ1-2
CASSGDRGDSGYTF
TGTGCCAGCAGTGGGGACAGAGGGGATAGTGGCTACACCTTC
>TRBV19|-|-|TRBJ1-5
CASSGGQPQHF
TGTGCCAGTAGTGGTGGTCAGCCCCAGCATTTT
>TRBV4-1|-|-|TRBJ2-2
CASSQDGEIAGTGELFF
TGCGCCAGCAGCCAAGATGGGGAAATCGCGGGCACCGGGGAGCTGTTTTTT
>TRBV4-1|-|-|TRBJ2-7
CASSQDRAGTYEQYF
TGCGCCAGCAGCCAAGATCGGGCAGGGACCTACGAGCAGTACTTC
>TRBV7-6|-|-|TRBJ2-7
CASSLRGAHPYEQYF
TGTGCCAGCAGCTTAAGGGGGGCGCATCCCTACGAGCAGTACTTC
>TRBV9|-|TRBD1|TRBJ1-1
CASSTPDREGTEAFF
TGTGCCAGCAGCACACCGGACAGGGAGGGCACTGAAGCTTTCTTT
>TRBV6-5|-|TRBD1|TRBJ2-2
CASSWTGEFDGELFF
TGTGCCAGCAGTTGGACAGGGGAGTTCGACGGGGAGCTGTTTTTT
>TRBV5-4|once|-|TRBJ2-7
CASSKNRPGGSSYEQYF
TGTGCCAGCAGCAAAAATCGCCCCGGGGGTTCCTCCTACGAGCAGTACTTC